This record looks at one TCR beta chain sequence and its context. Its specificity is unknown. Naive CD8 populations comprised CD45RO-negative cells positively selected for CCR7, excluding terminally differentiated effector memory CD45RA+ cells. This sample stems from a study of shared clonotypes between healthy human individuals. Study outcomes and limitations: Measured sharing among donors was expected to vary with sequencing depth. Inspection by rarefaction showed sorted-subset sequencing to be incomplete despite large depth. On the whole, naive subsets had larger estimated richness than memory subsets had.

In the authors' workflow: Filtering differed since immunoSEQ provided only junctions, with no quality scores. Sequencing was performed with immunoSEQ multiplex PCR; in TCRdb, only in-frame clones are kept and a portion is missing. The V and J calls and clone size come from that table; D and trimming were worked out from the DNA. The table shows about 680,000 clones, with about 90% occurring only once. Trimming at V came to 2 bases and at J to 5 bases, leaving 6 bases not matched to a gene. CDR1 is SGHRS, CDR2 YFSETQ, per germline. The CDR3 has 15 amino acids. Sequencing was carried out using naive CD8+ T cells sorted from blood. This chain uses TRBV5-1 with TRBJ2-1; 8 positions agree with TRBD1. The TCR was taken from a man aged 25 to 40 in good health. CDR3 region: CASSFDRGWDNEQFF. Here the CDR3 DNA reads TGCGCCAGCAGCTTCGACAGGGGCTGGGACAATGAGCAGTTCTTC.